This TCR beta chain was captured in a study of patients and donors after allogeneic stem cell transplantation. The germline CDR1 and CDR2 sequences are MDHEN and SYDVKM. The CDR3 is made up of 13 amino acids. Trimming pared 4 bases from V and 10 bases from J, leaving 16 bases between. Via MiXCR, TCRdb re-called the RT-PCR reads, giving one row per CDR3 protein. There are roughly 880,000 distinct CDR3 sequences in the sample; 18% occur only once, and around 6% lies in the top ten. The sample comprised blood, either unsorted or a sorted T cell fraction (not recorded which). The chain has TRBV28 and TRBJ1-2; D is unresolved. This TCR was sampled from a human donor who was either an allogeneic HSCT recipient or a stem cell or donor lymphocyte infusion donor (not recorded which). It is not recorded whose cells these are; they may come from a transplant donor. CDR3 sequence: CASSSYSPLLYTF. The CDR3 DNA is TGTGCCAGCAGTTCTTATAGCCCCCTACTCTACACCTTC.